Below, 18 T cell receptor beta chains from the same sample are listed, as sequenced in a study of T cells in tuberculosis. The assay was immunoSEQ multiplex PCR, and TCRdb's table has in-frame clones only and misses some. The profile shows more than 20,000 clones, approximately 92% of them singletons. The sequencing sample was made of PBMCs. The source is a donor aged 10 to 29 with latent tuberculosis or without tuberculosis infection.

V and J are TRBV4-3 and TRBJ1-3; a possible D gene is TRBD1 (5 bases). The V gene lost 1 base and the J gene lost 4 bases, with 11 bases spanning the gap. The germline CDR1 and CDR2 sequences are LGHNA and YSLEER. The length of the CDR3 is 15 residues. As DNA, the CDR3 is TGCGCCAGCAGCCAAGGGGGGGGATTCGGAAACACCATATATTTT. It is translated as CASSQGGGFGNTIYF.

This sequence joins TRBV4-1 and TRBJ1-2, with 10 bases that match TRBD1. This CDR3 spans 16 amino acids. The germline V gene has CDR1 MGHRA and CDR2 YSYEKL. The V and J ends lost 3 bases and 4 bases, in that order; junction bases with no gene match: 8. The CDR3 loop is CASSQPGTGAVYGYTF. In nucleotides, the CDR3 is TGCGCCAGCAGCCAGCCAGGGACAGGGGCTGTCTATGGCTACACCTTC.

Only a few counts were recorded for this clone. The rearrangement joins TRBV29-1 to TRBJ2-7; 7 bases agree with TRBD2. V shed 8 bases and J 3 bases; nucleotides not matched to a gene: 10. The CDR3 is 13 amino acids. CDR1 and CDR2 from the germline V gene are SQVTM and ANQGSEA. The CDR3 protein is CSPREAGFYEQYF. CDR3 nucleotide sequence: TGCAGCCCACGGGAGGCAGGGTTCTACGAGCAGTACTTC.

This chain connects TRBV9 to TRBJ2-7; the match to TRBD1 covers 7 bases. V shed 0 bases and J 5 bases; nucleotides not matched to a gene: 11. CDR1 is SGDLS and CDR2 is YYNGEE in the germline V gene. The CDR3 loop spans 16 amino acids. The CDR3 sequence: CASSVGRTGVGDEQYF. The DNA for the CDR3 is TGTGCCAGCAGCGTAGGTCGGACAGGAGTAGGGGACGAGCAGTACTTC.

The chain employs TRBV25-1 and TRBJ2-5, with unresolved D. V dropped 4 bases and J dropped 4 bases, with 4 bases sitting between them. The CDR3 covers 11 residues. From germline, CDR1 is MGHDK and CDR2 SYGVNS. CDR3 nucleotides: TGTGCCAGCAGTGCTCTAGAGACCCAGTACTTC. Translating gives CASSALETQYF.

The CDR3 loop is CAWSVQGNQPQHF. DNA for the CDR3: TGTGCCTGGAGTGTACAGGGGAATCAGCCCCAGCATTTT. The chain carries TRBV30 and TRBJ1-5; 7 bases line up with TRBD1. The CDR3 extends over 13 amino acids. Trimming at V came to 0 bases and at J to 4 bases, leaving 0 bases not matched to a gene. CDR1 is GTSNPN and CDR2 is SVGIG in the germline V gene (reference sequence). The complete variable domain, with remaining parts taken from reference TRBV30 and TRBJ1-5, reads SQTIHQWPATLVQPVGSPLSLECTVEGTSNPNLYWYRQAAGRGLQLLFYSVGIGQISSEVPQNLSASRPQDRQFILSSKKLLLSDSGFYLCAWSVQGNQPQHFGDGTRLSIL.

The chain couples TRBV2 to TRBJ1-1; 10 bases agree with TRBD1. This CDR3 is 17 amino acids long. Germline CDR1 and CDR2: SNHLY and FYNNEI. V lost 6 bases and J lost 5; bases outside the gene matches: 15. The CDR3 reads CASRATRQGAKGTEAFF. The DNA of the CDR3 is TGTGCCAGCAGGGCAACCAGACAGGGGGCAAAGGGTACTGAAGCTTTCTTT.

This clone was detected a few times. The chain couples TRBV6-5 to TRBJ1-6, with TRBD1 matching over 7 bases. The V gene end was trimmed by 6 bases and the J gene end by 2 bases; junction bases not matched to a gene: 4. CDR3 length: 15 amino acids. Germline values: CDR1 MNHEY, CDR2 SVGAGI. The CDR3 sequence: CASRDRLTYNSPLHF. The CDR3 bases are TGTGCCAGCAGGGACAGGCTTACCTATAATTCACCCCTCCACTTT.

The CDR3 nucleotides read TGTGCCAGCAGGTTTAGAGATGAGCAGTTCTTC. Its protein is CASRFRDEQFF. V usage is TRBV6-5 and J usage is TRBJ2-1, with D hard to call. V was cut by 6 bases and J by 8 bases, with 8 bases left in between. This CDR3 comprises 11 residues. The germline CDR1 and CDR2 sequences are MNHEY and SVGAGI.

This clone was seen more than once but under ten times. The chain has TRBV6-6 and TRBJ1-6; D perhaps matches TRBD1 (6 bases). Looked up from germline, CDR1 is MNHNY and CDR2 is SVGAGI (reference sequence). The length of the CDR3 is 15 residues. V was shortened by 5 bases and J by 7 bases, with 15 bases between the two germline ends. The CDR3 DNA reads as TGTGCCAGCAGTCCCCAGGGACAACGGAATTCACCCCTCCACTTT. Translation: CASSPQGQRNSPLHF.

V usage is TRBV19 and J usage is TRBJ1-2, with D tentatively TRBD1 (5 bases). Trimming cost V 7 bases and J 3 bases, with 9 bases left between them. The CDR3 has 12 residues. Germline CDR1 reads LNHDA; CDR2 reads SQIVND (reference sequence). The CDR3 region is CASTGNHYGYTF. As DNA, the CDR3 is TGTGCCAGTACAGGGAACCACTATGGCTACACCTTC.

This clone showed up just once. The chain has TRBV7-2 and TRBJ1-6; D uncertain. V shed 1 base and J shed 14 bases, with 30 bases lying between them. CDR3 length equals 19 residues. The V gene's germline CDR1 is SGHTA and CDR2 FQGNSA. The CDR3, as DNA: TGTGCCAGCAGCTTAGGGGCGAAGATAATCCAACCGTTGAACGGGGCCCTCCACTTT. Its translation is CASSLGAKIIQPLNGALHF.

In its sample, this clone was seen a few times. At one end the junction does not follow the germline gene, possibly because of a read error. The chain joins TRBV2 to TRBJ1-1; D not resolved. The germline V gene has CDR1 SNHLY and CDR2 FYNNEI. The CDR3 covers 13 residues. CDR3 loop: CASSIWRNAEAFF. The CDR3 DNA reads as TGTGCCAGCAGCATATGGAGGAACGCTGAAGCTTTCTTT. The whole variable domain, filled in from reference TRBV2 and TRBJ1-1, reads EPEVTQTPSHQVTQMGQEVILRCVPISNHLYFYWYRQILGQKVEFLVSFYNNEISEKSEIFDDQFSVERPDGSNFTLKIRSTKLEDSAMYFCASSIWRNAEAFFGQGTRLTVV.

This sequence joins TRBV14 and TRBJ2-7, with a weak D call TRBD2 (6 bases). The germline V and J ends were trimmed by 4 bases and 3 bases, with 10 bases remaining between them. CDR3 length: 13 amino acids. Germline CDR1 and CDR2: SGHDN and FVKESK. The CDR3, as DNA: TGTGCCAGCAGCCCGGGACTGAACTACGAGCAGTACTTC. Translation: CASSPGLNYEQYF. Looking up the rest from reference TRBV14 and TRBJ2-7 gives the full variable domain: EAGVTQFPSHSVIEKGQTVTLRCDPISGHDNLYWYRRVMGKEIKFLLHFVKESKQDESGMPNNRFLAERTGGTYSTLKVQPAELEDSGVYFCASSPGLNYEQYFGPGTRLTVT.

The chain employs TRBV30 and TRBJ2-7, with 9 bases identical to TRBD1. The CDR3 totals 14 residues. Germline-derived CDR1 and CDR2 are GTSNPN and SVGIG (reference sequence). J was trimmed by 6 bases and V by 0 bases; bases with no gene match: 6. The CDR3 is CAWSVGTGFREQYF. DNA for the CDR3: TGTGCCTGGAGTGTGGGGACAGGGTTCCGCGAGCAGTACTTC.

V usage is TRBV5-4 and J usage is TRBJ2-5, with 7 bases matching TRBD2. This CDR3 contains 15 residues. With V trimmed by 0 bases and J by 3 bases, 5 bases remained unmatched. Germline loops: CDR1 SGHNT, CDR2 YYREEE (reference sequence). The CDR3 DNA is TGTGCCAGCAGCTTGGTGGCAGGGAGGGAAGAGACCCAGTACTTC. It encodes CASSLVAGREETQYF. The full variable domain, with the rest looked up from reference TRBV5-4 and TRBJ2-5, is ETGVTQSPTHLIKTRGQQVTLRCSSQSGHNTVSWYQQALGQGPQFIFQYYREEENGRGNFPPRFSGLQFPNYSSELNVNALELDDSALYLCASSLVAGREETQYFGPGTRLLVL.

The chain carries TRBV30 and TRBJ1-5; 9 nucleotides line up with TRBD1. Trimming removed 0 bases from V and 7 bases from J; junction bases left unmatched: 4. Germline CDR1 GTSNPN, CDR2 SVGIG (reference sequence). CDR3 length equals 14 residues. The CDR3 is CAWSVGGQGQPQHF. DNA for the CDR3: TGTGCCTGGAGTGTTGGGGGACAGGGACAGCCCCAGCATTTT.

The chain employs TRBV28 and TRBJ1-2; no firm D call. The CDR3 covers 12 residues. Trimming removed 4 bases from V and 4 bases from J, with 7 bases in between. Germline lookup yields CDR1 MDHEN and CDR2 SYDVKM. CDR3: CASSSRSYGYTF. In DNA, the CDR3 is TGTGCCAGCAGTTCCAGGTCCTATGGCTACACCTTC.